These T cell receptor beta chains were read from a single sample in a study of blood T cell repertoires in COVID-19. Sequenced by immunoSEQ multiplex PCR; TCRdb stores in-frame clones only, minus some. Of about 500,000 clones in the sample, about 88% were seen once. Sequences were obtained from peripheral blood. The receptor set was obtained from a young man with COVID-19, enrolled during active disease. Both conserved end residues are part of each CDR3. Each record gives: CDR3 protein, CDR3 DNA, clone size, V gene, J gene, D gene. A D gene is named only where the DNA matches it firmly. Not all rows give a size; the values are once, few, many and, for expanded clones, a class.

CDR3: CSVVATWRGGLTQETQYF
DNA: TGCAGCGTGGTCGCCACATGGCGGGGGGGTCTAACTCAAGAGACCCAGTACTTC
size: NA
V: TRBV29-1
J: TRBJ2-5
D: TRBD2

CDR3: CASSYDSVRDTEAFF
DNA: TGTGCCAGCAGTTATGACTCAGTCAGAGACACTGAAGCTTTCTTT
size: NA
V: TRBV6-5
J: TRBJ1-1
D: NA

CDR3: CASSPEGLASYNEQFF
DNA: TGTGCCAGCAGTCCAGAAGGACTAGCGTCCTACAATGAGCAGTTCTTC
size: NA
V: TRBV27
J: TRBJ2-1
D: TRBD2

CDR3: CASSSPWGGTKESNQPQHF
DNA: TGTGCCAGCAGCTCCCCTTGGGGGGGCACTAAAGAAAGCAATCAGCCCCAGCATTTT
size: NA
V: TRBV11-2
J: TRBJ1-5
D: NA

CDR3: CSVVVAGGPAGEQYF
DNA: TGCAGCGTTGTGGTAGCGGGAGGGCCTGCAGGGGAGCAGTACTTC
size: few
V: TRBV29-1
J: TRBJ2-7
D: TRBD2

CDR3: CASSTGTGLSRETQYF
DNA: TGTGCCAGTAGTACAGGGACAGGGCTCTCCAGGGAGACCCAGTACTTC
size: NA
V: TRBV19
J: TRBJ2-5
D: TRBD1

CDR3: CASSIEDREITEAFF
DNA: TGTGCCAGTAGTATAGAGGACAGGGAGATCACTGAAGCTTTCTTT
size: NA
V: TRBV19
J: TRBJ1-1
D: TRBD1

CDR3: CSVRTSGTEAFF
DNA: TGCAGCGTCAGAACGTCAGGCACTGAAGCTTTCTTT
size: NA
V: TRBV29-1
J: TRBJ1-1
D: NA

CDR3: CASSPPPGTAYNEQFF
DNA: TGTGCCAGCAGCCCCCCTCCCGGGACAGCGTACAATGAGCAGTTCTTC
size: NA
V: TRBV7-9
J: TRBJ2-1
D: TRBD1

CDR3: CASSRRQGVGTDTQYF
DNA: TGTGCCAGCAGCAGAAGACAGGGGGTTGGCACAGATACGCAGTATTTT
size: NA
V: TRBV3-1/TRBV3-2
J: TRBJ2-3
D: TRBD1

CDR3: CASSPAGSWDEQYF
DNA: TGTGCCAGCTCACCAGCGGGGTCTTGGGACGAGCAGTACTTC
size: NA
V: TRBV18
J: TRBJ2-7
D: NA

CDR3: CASSFFAGTDTQYF
DNA: TGTGCCAGCAGCTTCTTTGCGGGCACAGATACGCAGTATTTT
size: NA
V: TRBV5-6
J: TRBJ2-3
D: NA

CDR3: CSVTEGQGVYEQYF
DNA: TGCAGCGTTACAGAGGGACAGGGAGTTTACGAGCAGTACTTC
size: once
V: TRBV29-1
J: TRBJ2-7
D: TRBD1

CDR3: CASSFLGSGQETQYF
DNA: TGTGCCAGCAGCTTTCTTGGATCGGGCCAAGAGACCCAGTACTTC
size: NA
V: TRBV3-1/TRBV3-2
J: TRBJ2-5
D: NA

CDR3: CASSPPGGGRLHEQYF
DNA: TGTGCCAGCAGCCCCCCCGGGGGGGGTAGGTTGCACGAGCAGTACTTC
size: NA
V: TRBV28
J: TRBJ2-7
D: TRBD2

CDR3: CASSGTTYEQYF
DNA: TGCGCCAGCAGTGGAACAACCTACGAGCAGTACTTC
size: NA
V: TRBV10-2
J: TRBJ2-7
D: NA

CDR3: CASSSGDYEQYF
DNA: TGTGCCAGTAGTTCCGGGGACTACGAGCAGTACTTC
size: once
V: TRBV19
J: TRBJ2-7
D: NA

CDR3: CAWSEGTGYRRGYTF
DNA: TGTGCCTGGAGCGAGGGGACAGGGTATCGGCGTGGCTACACCTTC
size: NA
V: TRBV30
J: TRBJ1-2
D: TRBD1

CDR3: CAISPAQGLSTDTQYF
DNA: TGTGCCATCTCCCCGGCCCAGGGTTTGAGCACAGATACGCAGTATTTT
size: NA
V: TRBV10-3
J: TRBJ2-3
D: NA

CDR3: CASSPQTRTGELFF
DNA: TGTGCCAGCAGCCCCCAAACTAGAACCGGGGAGCTGTTTTTT
size: once
V: TRBV7-2
J: TRBJ2-2
D: NA

CDR3: CASSQVSGGYQETQYF
DNA: TGTGCCAGCAGCCAAGTTAGCGGGGGGTACCAAGAGACCCAGTACTTC
size: NA
V: TRBV4-2
J: TRBJ2-5
D: TRBD2

CDR3: CASTFELTGELFF
DNA: TGTGCCAGCACCTTCGAACTCACCGGGGAGCTGTTTTTT
size: NA
V: TRBV11-2
J: TRBJ2-2
D: NA

CDR3: CASSLGGRLRETQYF
DNA: TGTGCCAGCAGCTTGGGGGGCAGGCTCCGAGAGACCCAGTACTTC
size: NA
V: TRBV5-8
J: TRBJ2-5
D: NA

CDR3: CASSPVWSYTEAFF
DNA: TGTGCCAGCAGCCCAGTATGGTCGTACACTGAAGCTTTCTTT
size: NA
V: TRBV11-1
J: TRBJ1-1
D: NA

CDR3: CASSEQGNTEAFF
DNA: TGTGCCAGTAGTGAACAGGGTAACACTGAAGCTTTCTTT
size: once
V: TRBV19
J: TRBJ1-1
D: NA

CDR3: CASSAVGPYQPQHF
DNA: TGTGCCAGCAGCGCTGTGGGGCCCTATCAGCCCCAGCATTTT
size: NA
V: TRBV7-9
J: TRBJ1-5
D: NA

CDR3: CASSLGRQGRGNTIYF
DNA: TGTGCCAGCAGCTTAGGGCGACAGGGGAGGGGAAACACCATATATTTT
size: once
V: TRBV7-8
J: TRBJ1-3
D: TRBD1

CDR3: CASSIDGSRDEQYF
DNA: TGTGCCAGTAGTATCGACGGGAGCCGGGACGAGCAGTACTTC
size: NA
V: TRBV19
J: TRBJ2-7
D: NA

CDR3: CATSRDLGTATNEKLFF
DNA: TGTGCCACCAGCAGAGATCTAGGGACAGCAACTAATGAAAAACTGTTTTTT
size: NA
V: TRBV15
J: TRBJ1-4
D: TRBD1

CDR3: CASSYLPGANVLTF
DNA: TGTGCCAGCAGCTACCTCCCTGGGGCCAACGTCCTGACTTTC
size: NA
V: TRBV27
J: TRBJ2-6
D: NA

CDR3: CASSIKGLAGGGQFF
DNA: TGTGCCAGTAGTATAAAGGGACTAGCGGGAGGAGGACAGTTCTTC
size: once
V: TRBV19
J: TRBJ2-1
D: TRBD2

CDR3: CASSPGASSYNEQFF
DNA: TGTGCCAGCAGTCCAGGGGCCAGCTCCTACAATGAGCAGTTCTTC
size: NA
V: TRBV27
J: TRBJ2-1
D: NA

CDR3: CASSIANTGYNEQFF
DNA: TGTGCCAGTAGTATCGCTAATACGGGGTACAATGAGCAGTTCTTC
size: NA
V: TRBV19
J: TRBJ2-1
D: NA

CDR3: CATGGMGEAFF
DNA: TGTGCCACGGGGGGCATGGGTGAAGCTTTCTTT
size: NA
V: TRBV27
J: TRBJ1-1
D: NA

CDR3: CASSAWTGRLDEQYF
DNA: TGCGCCAGCAGCGCCTGGACAGGGAGACTCGACGAGCAGTACTTC
size: NA
V: TRBV5-1
J: TRBJ2-7
D: TRBD1

CDR3: CATSRTGRGEKLFF
DNA: TGTGCCACCAGCCGTACAGGGAGAGGGGAAAAACTGTTTTTT
size: NA
V: TRBV15
J: TRBJ1-4
D: NA

CDR3: CASSQGSSGANVLTF
DNA: TGTGCCAGCAGTCAAGGGAGCTCTGGGGCCAACGTCCTGACTTTC
size: NA
V: TRBV28
J: TRBJ2-6
D: NA

CDR3: CASSLSPGQGSGYTF
DNA: TGTGCCAGCAGCCTAAGCCCGGGACAGGGAAGTGGCTACACCTTC
size: NA
V: TRBV7-2
J: TRBJ1-2
D: TRBD1

CDR3: CASSGLQQSSYEQYF
DNA: TGTGCCAGCAGTGGCCTTCAACAGTCCTCCTACGAGCAGTACTTC
size: NA
V: TRBV2
J: TRBJ2-7
D: NA

CDR3: CASGFATIGYEQYF
DNA: TGTGCTAGTGGTTTCGCCACAATCGGGTACGAGCAGTACTTC
size: NA
V: TRBV12-5
J: TRBJ2-7
D: NA

CDR3: CASSLKRAYEQYF
DNA: TGTGCCAGCAGCCTCAAGAGGGCCTACGAGCAGTACTTC
size: NA
V: TRBV3-1/TRBV3-2
J: TRBJ2-7
D: NA

CDR3: CASSPRDRGQGDTQYF
DNA: TGTGCCAGCTCACCTCGGGACAGGGGGCAAGGAGATACGCAGTATTTT
size: NA
V: TRBV18
J: TRBJ2-3
D: TRBD1

CDR3: CASSWTANNEQFF
DNA: TGTGCCAGCAGTTGGACTGCCAACAATGAGCAGTTCTTC
size: NA
V: TRBV2
J: TRBJ2-1
D: NA

CDR3: CASSIRGLTGNTIYF
DNA: TGTGCCAGTAGTATAAGGGGTCTGACTGGAAACACCATATATTTT
size: NA
V: TRBV19
J: TRBJ1-3
D: NA

CDR3: CASSHPQGEPGELFF
DNA: TGCGCCAGCAGTCACCCACAGGGTGAGCCCGGGGAGCTGTTTTTT
size: NA
V: TRBV4-1
J: TRBJ2-2
D: NA

CDR3: CASSLVRDTTDTQYF
DNA: TGCGCCAGCAGCTTGGTTCGAGACACCACAGATACGCAGTATTTT
size: NA
V: TRBV5-1
J: TRBJ2-3
D: NA

CDR3: CASSVGQGGLYEQYF
DNA: TGTGCCAGCAGCGTAGGGCAGGGGGGCCTCTACGAGCAGTACTTC
size: once
V: TRBV9
J: TRBJ2-7
D: NA

CDR3: CATSDLGLEQYF
DNA: TGTGCCACCAGTGATTTGGGGCTCGAGCAGTACTTC
size: few
V: TRBV24-1
J: TRBJ2-7
D: NA

CDR3: CASSLRQAVYEQYF
DNA: TGTGCCAGCAGTCTCAGGCAGGCCGTCTACGAGCAGTACTTC
size: few
V: TRBV5-6
J: TRBJ2-7
D: NA

CDR3: CASSLGQRGYTF
DNA: TGTGCCAGCAGTCTCGGACAGAGAGGCTACACCTTC
size: NA
V: TRBV12-3/TRBV12-4
J: TRBJ1-2
D: NA

CDR3: CASSPTDSQETQYF
DNA: TGTGCCAGCTCACCGACAGACTCTCAAGAGACCCAGTACTTC
size: NA
V: TRBV18
J: TRBJ2-5
D: NA

CDR3: CASSKRQTVPYGSTDTQYF
DNA: TGTGCCAGCAGCAAACGACAGACCGTTCCTTATGGAAGCACAGATACGCAGTATTTT
size: NA
V: TRBV21-1
J: TRBJ2-3
D: NA

CDR3: CASSDYGQGNTGELFF
DNA: TGTGCCAGCAGTGACTATGGACAGGGGAACACCGGGGAGCTGTTTTTT
size: NA
V: TRBV6-1
J: TRBJ2-2
D: TRBD1

CDR3: CASADGGPSYNEQFF
DNA: TGTGCCAGCGCGGACGGGGGGCCCTCCTACAATGAGCAGTTCTTC
size: once
V: TRBV18
J: TRBJ2-1
D: NA

CDR3: CAISADRAGTYEQYF
DNA: TGTGCCATCAGTGCGGACAGGGCGGGTACCTACGAGCAGTACTTC
size: NA
V: TRBV10-3
J: TRBJ2-7
D: TRBD1

CDR3: CASSVAGGAEGYGYTF
DNA: TGTGCCAGCAGCGTAGCTGGAGGGGCGGAGGGATACGGCTACACCTTC
size: NA
V: TRBV9
J: TRBJ1-2
D: NA

CDR3: CASSHVSGTLYNEQFF
DNA: TGTGCCAGCAGCCATGTTTCGGGGACACTTTACAATGAGCAGTTCTTC
size: NA
V: TRBV4-2
J: TRBJ2-1
D: NA

CDR3: CAQPRGTGVTGELFF
DNA: TGTGCCCAACCCCGGGGGACAGGAGTCACCGGGGAGCTGTTTTTT
size: NA
V: TRBV5-8
J: TRBJ2-2
D: TRBD1